This record looks at one T cell receptor beta chain sequence and its context. This sample is part of a study of blood T cell repertoires in COVID-19. Background on the study: From T cells, B-cell-depleted T cells, or PBMCs came the material, which was cDNA or gDNA.

Germline CDR1 is SGHNT and CDR2 is YYREEE (reference sequence). V lost 7 bases to trimming and J lost 0 bases; unmatched junction nucleotides: 2. The CDR3 has 14 amino acids. Data came from immunoSEQ multiplex PCR; TCRdb stores just in-frame clones and leaves some out. The table has hundreds of thousands of clones, approximately 90% seen once. The source of this sequence is a woman in her thirties or forties who had recovered from COVID-19. The chain joins TRBV5-4 to TRBJ2-7; 12 bases align to TRBD2. Sequences were obtained from PBMCs or T cells enriched from blood (not recorded which). The CDR3 reads CASGLAGSSYEQYF. As DNA, the CDR3 is TGTGCCAGCGGACTAGCGGGAAGCTCCTACGAGCAGTACTTC.